The 19 T cell receptor beta chains below all came from one sample that was sequenced in a study of cytomegalovirus exposure and HLA in healthy donors. The primer mix had 60 Vbeta and 13 Jbeta primers. Data came from immunoSEQ multiplex PCR; TCRdb stores just in-frame clones and leaves some out. Here the sample spans fewer than 120,000 clones, more than 65% being singletons. Source material: PBMCs. The receptors here all came from a man aged 25 to 40 in good health and CMV-seropositive.

This chain uses TRBV4-1 with TRBJ1-1; TRBD1 agrees at 7 bases. The J segment lost 13 bases and the V segment lost 5 bases, leaving 10 bases of the junction unmatched. The germline V gene has CDR1 MGHRA and CDR2 YSYEKL. This CDR3 is built from 12 residues. The CDR3 region is CASSGAGQVFFF. CDR3 bases: TGCGCCAGCAGCGGTGCCGGACAGGTCTTTTTCTTT.

There are a few counts of this clone. This sequence joins TRBV4-3 and TRBJ2-7, with 7 positions matching TRBD1. The J segment lost 3 bases and the V segment lost 0 bases, leaving 5 bases of the junction unmatched. The CDR3 is 15 residues long. Per germline, CDR1 LGHNA and CDR2 YSLEER. CDR3 amino acids: CASSQDSGGDYEQYF. The CDR3 nucleotides are TGCGCCAGCAGCCAAGACTCAGGGGGAGACTACGAGCAGTACTTC.

The chain recombines TRBV9 with TRBJ2-1; 8 bases are a match to TRBD1. The CDR3 is 16 amino acids. Germline CDR1 and CDR2: SGDLS and YYNGEE. V lost 0 bases and J lost 0; bases outside the gene matches: 2. DNA for the CDR3: TGTGCCAGCAGCGTAGTAGGGACAGGCTCCTACAATGAGCAGTTCTTC. This encodes CASSVVGTGSYNEQFF.

V gene TRBV6-5 combines with J gene TRBJ1-5; possibly TRBD1 for D (6 bases). With the DNA end fitting TRBJ2-3 better, the J assignment may be wrong. CDR3 length equals 14 residues. The V gene's germline CDR1 is MNHEY and CDR2 SVGAGI. The CDR3 loop reads CASSETRGNQPQYF. CDR3 nucleotides: TGTGCCAGCAGTGAGACCAGGGGCAATCAGCCCCAGTATTTT.

The genes are TRBV5-1 and TRBJ1-2, with D unresolved. Trimming removed 2 bases from V and 1 base from J, with 12 bases in between. The CDR3 runs to 15 residues. Germline CDR1 and CDR2: SGHRS and YFSETQ. The CDR3 bases are TGCGCCAGCAGCTTAAATTTCGGCGGTAACTATGGCTACACCTTC. Translation gives CASSLNFGGNYGYTF.

The V and J genes are TRBV4-1 and TRBJ1-2; D is ambiguous. Germline assignment: CDR1 MGHRA and CDR2 YSYEKL. The CDR3 totals 14 residues. V lost 0 bases and J 3 bases, leaving 8 bases between the germline ends. CDR3 coding DNA: TGCGCCAGCAGCCAAGACGGCGGTGACTATGGCTACACCTTC. It is translated as CASSQDGGDYGYTF.

The chain carries TRBV7-2 and TRBJ2-7, with a weak D call TRBD2 (5 bases). Deletions cut 3 bases from V and 1 base from J, with 10 bases between. Per germline, CDR1 SGHTA and CDR2 FQGNSA. The CDR3 covers 14 residues. CDR3 nucleotides: TGTGCCAGCAGCTTTTCCGGGGTGTCCTACGAGCAGTACTTC. This codes for CASSFSGVSYEQYF.

The V gene is TRBV30, the J gene TRBJ1-1; 8 positions match TRBD1. The CDR3 is 14 amino acids. Germline trimming cut 3 bases from V and 5 bases from J; bases unmatched to any gene: 8. CDR1 and CDR2 (germline): GTSNPN, SVGIG (reference sequence). CDR3 amino acids: CAWRTTRTGTEAFF. CDR3 bases: TGTGCCTGGAGGACTACAAGGACAGGGACTGAAGCTTTCTTT.

This chain uses TRBV5-1 with TRBJ2-1, with 11 positions matching TRBD2. V was pared by 0 bases and J by 8 bases, with 7 bases of the junction left unmatched. This CDR3 spans 16 amino acids. Germline V gene sequence: CDR1 SGHRS, CDR2 YFSETQ. CDR3 protein: CASSLEGSGGVDEQFF. CDR3 nucleotides: TGCGCCAGCAGCTTGGAAGGTAGCGGGGGGGTTGATGAGCAGTTCTTC.

CDR3 region: CASSRQAPNTGELFF. CDR3 coding DNA: TGTGCCAGCAGCAGACAGGCCCCCAACACCGGGGAGCTGTTTTTT. This chain connects TRBV6-6 to TRBJ2-2; D perhaps matches TRBD1 (6 bases). Germline V gives CDR1 MNHNY, CDR2 SVGAGI (reference sequence). The CDR3 is 15 residues long. V was trimmed by 6 bases and J by 2 bases, leaving 13 bases between them.

The gene calls are TRBV5-1 and TRBJ2-2; 13 positions match TRBD2. The V and J ends lost 6 bases and 2 bases, in that order; junction bases with no gene match: 4. The CDR3 is made up of 16 amino acids. CDR1 is SGHRS, CDR2 YFSETQ, per germline. DNA of the CDR3: TGCGCCAGCACAAGGACTAGCGGGGGAAACACCGGGGAGCTGTTTTTT. This translates into CASTRTSGGNTGELFF.

The chain links TRBV5-4 to TRBJ2-5; 16 nucleotides agree with TRBD2. The CDR3 covers 16 residues. Germline CDR1 SGHNT, CDR2 YYREEE (reference sequence). Trimming took 2 bases from V and 4 from J; bases not matched to a gene: 2. Here the CDR3 DNA reads TGTGCCAGCAGCTTCGGGACTAGCGGGGGGGGAGAGACCCAGTACTTC. Its translation is CASSFGTSGGGETQYF. Full variable domain (rest looked up from reference TRBV5-4 and TRBJ2-5): ETGVTQSPTHLIKTRGQQVTLRCSSQSGHNTVSWYQQALGQGPQFIFQYYREEENGRGNFPPRFSGLQFPNYSSELNVNALELDDSALYLCASSFGTSGGGETQYFGPGTRLLVL.

The chain joins TRBV28 to TRBJ2-7; 8 nucleotides agree with TRBD1. Germline CDR1 and CDR2: MDHEN and SYDVKM. The CDR3 is 14 residues long. With 5 bases clipped from V and 2 bases from J, the junction kept 5 bases outside the gene matches. The CDR3 sequence: CASSTYRGTYEQYF. The CDR3 DNA is TGTGCCAGCAGTACCTACAGGGGGACCTACGAGCAGTACTTC.

This chain connects TRBV25-1 to TRBJ2-3; D is unresolved. V dropped 8 bases and J dropped 1 base, with 7 bases sitting between them. The CDR3 runs 12 residues. Per the germline V gene, CDR1 is MGHDK and CDR2 is SYGVNS. CDR3 region: CASEEGTDTQYF. In nucleotides, the CDR3 is TGTGCCAGCGAGGAAGGCACAGATACGCAGTATTTT. Filled out from reference TRBV25-1 and TRBJ2-3, the complete variable domain reads EADIYQTPRYLVIGTGKKITLECSQTMGHDKMYWYQQDPGMELHLIHYSYGVNSTEKGDLSSESTVSRIRTEHFPLTLESARPSHTSQYLCASEEGTDTQYFGPGTRLTVL.

The genes are TRBV4-2 and TRBJ2-5; TRBD2 matches at 10 bases. CDR3 length: 16 amino acids. V was pared by 0 bases and J by 11 bases, with 12 bases of the junction left unmatched. CDR1 is LGHNA, CDR2 YNFKEQ, per germline. The DNA of the CDR3 is TGTGCCAGCAGCCAAGAAGGGACTAGCGCGGCTAGGGAGCAGTACTTC. It codes for CASSQEGTSAAREQYF.

V gene TRBV30 combines with J gene TRBJ1-3, with D uncertain. CDR3 length equals 12 residues. Per germline, CDR1 GTSNPN and CDR2 SVGIG (reference sequence). V was trimmed by 0 bases and J by 3 bases, leaving 3 bases between them. The CDR3 sequence: CAWSVHGNTIYF. The CDR3 coding sequence is TGTGCCTGGAGTGTACATGGAAACACCATATATTTT.

The rearrangement joins TRBV30 to TRBJ1-5; D may be TRBD1 (5 bases). Trimming took 5 bases from V and 4 from J, leaving 12 bases between them. CDR1 and CDR2 (germline): GTSNPN, SVGIG (reference sequence). This CDR3 spans 13 amino acids. Here the CDR3 reads CAWGTGGNQPQHF. The CDR3 DNA sequence: TGTGCCTGGGGAACGGGGGGGAATCAGCCCCAGCATTTT.

J is TRBJ1-2 and V is TRBV9; 9 bases match TRBD1. This CDR3 comprises 15 residues. Germline CDR1 SGDLS, CDR2 YYNGEE. Unmatched junction bases numbered 11, after V lost 7 bases and J lost 4 bases. CDR3 residues: CASSEGTGWGYGYTF. CDR3 DNA sequence: TGTGCCAGCTCGGAAGGGACAGGGTGGGGCTATGGCTACACCTTC. The full variable domain, its missing parts supplied by reference TRBV9 and TRBJ1-2, is DSGVTQTPKHLITATGQRVTLRCSPRSGDLSVYWYQQSLDQGLQFLIQYYNGEERAKGNILERFSAQQFPDLHSELNLSSLELGDSALYFCASSEGTGWGYGYTFGSGTRLTVV.

The V call is TRBV29-1, the J call TRBJ2-2, with TRBD1 matching 8 bases. Trimming at V came to 7 bases and at J to 1 base, leaving 5 bases not matched to a gene. The germline V gene has CDR1 SQVTM and CDR2 ANQGSEA. This CDR3 has 14 residues. CDR3 nucleotides: TGCAGCGCAATGGGACAGGTGAACACCGGGGAGCTGTTTTTT. This encodes CSAMGQVNTGELFF.